This TCR beta chain was identified in a study of response to subunit inactivated influenza vaccine. TCRdb re-called the RT-PCR reads with MiXCR, one entry per CDR3 protein. The profile shows 500,000 to 600,000 distinct CDR3 sequences, 14% of them singletons. The sequence came from a man aged 50 to 60 who received an inactivated influenza vaccine. The sequencing here drew on PBMCs from blood, taken 11 to 12 days after vaccination.

The CDR3 DNA reads TGTGCCACCGGGGTAGCCTACGAGCAGTACTTC. The encoded protein is CATGVAYEQYF. The chain carries TRBV15 and TRBJ2-7; D unclear. The V end was cut by 8 bases, the J end by 2 bases, with 7 bases between. The CDR3 runs to 11 residues. Germline lookup yields CDR1 LNHNV and CDR2 YYDKDF (reference sequence).